A single TCR beta chain is shown here with its context. What it recognizes is unknown. Clones were read by immunoSEQ multiplex PCR, and TCRdb kept only the in-frame ones, dropping some. The sample has some 50,000 clones; 79% are singletons. The data derive from a study of radiotherapy plus CTLA-4 blockade in lung cancer. Study-wide background: Disease control was present in more than 30% of patients, and objective responses in roughly 17%. Study conclusions and caveats: Early shifts in blood T cell clones, with interferon-beta, reportedly predicted response best. Among blood TCR repertoires after radiotherapy plus ipilimumab, tumor-derived clones expanded.

The CDR3 extends over 15 amino acids. V lost 6 bases, J lost 0 bases, and 9 bases lay in between. Germline V gene data show CDR1 as MNHEY and CDR2 as SVGAGI. The receptor's source is a human donor with non-small cell lung cancer who had a partial response to radiotherapy plus ipilimumab. The rearrangement joins TRBV6-5 to TRBJ2-6; D gene ambiguous. This material consisted of peripheral blood, taken from a patient treated with radiotherapy plus ipilimumab. The CDR3 sequence is CASSDIGSGANVLTF. CDR3 sequence (DNA): TGTGCCAGCAGCGACATAGGCTCTGGGGCCAACGTCCTGACTTTC.